A single sample gave rise to the 28 T cell receptor beta chains below, sequenced in a study of T cell repertoires in aging, cancer and after chemotherapy. Multiplex touch-down PCR with TRB-A/B primers amplified rearranged V-D-J TRB sequences. From the multiplex PCR reads, TCRdb called clonotypes with MiXCR, one entry per CDR3 protein. The sample shows under 2,000 distinct CDR3 sequences, around 25% of them seen only once. Amplification of TCR beta used genomic DNA extracted from peripheral blood. Sequencing used blood. These receptors were collected from a human donor with a solid tumor.

For this clonotype: One junction end does not reproduce the germline sequence, and a read error may be involved. The chain links TRBV4-2 to TRBJ2-3, with D perhaps TRBD2 (5 bases). Germline V gene sequence: CDR1 LGHNA, CDR2 YNFKEQ. The CDR3 sequence is 16 residues long. In DNA, the CDR3 is TGCGCCAGCAGCCCACGAGTGGCGGGCGGCACAGATACGCAGTATTTT. Protein: CASSPRVAGGTDTQYF.

This chain joins TRBV21-1 and TRBJ2-2; the D segment call TRBD1 is taken from the table without a DNA check. TRBV21-1 is labeled a pseudogene. The CDR3 extends over 16 amino acids. CDR3 sequence (DNA): TGTGCCAGCAGCAATCGGTCAGGGTTGTGCACCGGGGAGCTGTTTTTT. It specifies CASSNRSGLCTGELFF.

The J gene is TRBJ2-7, the V gene TRBV29-1; 8 bases map to TRBD1. The CDR3 runs 11 residues. Germline CDR1 reads SQVTM; CDR2 reads ANQGSEA. Trimming at V came to 4 bases and at J to 5 bases, leaving 1 base not matched to a gene. In DNA, the CDR3 is TGCAGCGTTGCAGGGGGCGACGAGCAGTACTTC. It translates to CSVAGGDEQYF.

In this sample, this clonotype turned up a few times. The chain joins TRBV20-1 to TRBJ2-5, with TRBD2 as a possible D gene (5 bases). Trimming removed 3 bases at V and 5 bases at J, with 10 bases between. Germline V gene sequence: CDR1 DFQATT, CDR2 SNEGSKA (reference sequence). The CDR3 covers 12 residues. This chain's CDR3 is CSASRRGETQYF. As DNA, the CDR3 is TGCAGTGCTAGTCGGAGAGGGGAGACCCAGTACTTC.

V gene TRBV5-1 combines with J gene TRBJ2-5, with D possibly matching TRBD1 (6 bases). Germline V gene data show CDR1 as SGHRS and CDR2 as YFSETQ. The germline V and J ends were trimmed by 0 bases and 3 bases, with 9 bases remaining between them. The CDR3 loop spans 14 amino acids. CDR3 in DNA: TGCGCCAGCAGCTTGGCAGGGGCCGAAGAGACCCAGTACTTC. Its protein is CASSLAGAEETQYF.

The chain couples TRBV7-2 to TRBJ2-3; 7 bases are shared with TRBD1. Germline V lookup: CDR1 SGHTA, CDR2 FQGNSA. J lost 0 bases, V lost 2 bases, and 2 bases had no gene match. The CDR3 has 15 residues. The CDR3 here is CASSLLTGSTDTQYF. CDR3 nucleotide sequence: TGTGCCAGCAGCTTATTGACAGGGAGCACAGATACGCAGTATTTT.

A few counts support this clonotype. V and J are TRBV5-1 and TRBJ2-1, with a weak D call TRBD2 (5 bases). Germline values: CDR1 SGHRS, CDR2 YFSETQ. There are 14 residues in the CDR3. V was shortened by 5 bases and J by 0 bases, with 9 bases between the two germline ends. CDR3 sequence: CASSHGVSYNEQFF. For the CDR3, the DNA is TGCGCCAGCAGTCACGGGGTCTCCTACAATGAGCAGTTCTTC.

Of note for this clonotype: A much larger clone lies a single base off, so this may be a read error. V and J are TRBV19 and TRBJ2-3; 9 positions agree with TRBD2. Germline V gives CDR1 LNHDA, CDR2 SQIVND (reference sequence). The CDR3 is 16 residues long. CDR3 bases: TGTGCCAGTAGTTCCCCGAAGCGGGGGGCCACAGATACGCGGTATTTT. Its translation: CASSSPKRGATDTRYF.

By share, this clonotype ranks as medium-sized. The rearrangement joins TRBV6-4 to TRBJ2-7; D gene ambiguous. CDR1 is MRHNA and CDR2 is SNTAGT in the germline V gene. The CDR3 extends over 13 amino acids. With 6 bases removed from V and 3 bases from J, the gap between germline ends came to 12 bases. This CDR3 reads CASREPGVYEQYF. The CDR3 DNA reads TGTGCCAGCAGAGAACCAGGAGTCTACGAGCAGTACTTC.

This clonotype is medium-sized by share. The CDR3 sequence is CASWTGTFSGNTIYF. CDR3 in DNA: TGTGCCAGTTGGACGGGAACATTCTCTGGAAACACCATATATTTT. The V gene is TRBV27, the J gene TRBJ1-3; D unclear. The CDR3 extends over 15 amino acids. The V and J ends lost 9 bases and 0 bases respectively, with 15 bases between them. The germline V gene encodes CDR1 MNHEY and CDR2 SMNVEV (reference sequence).

Sample share makes this clonotype medium-sized. This chain joins TRBV20-1 and TRBJ2-1; D uncertain. The CDR3 totals 10 residues. Deletions cut 3 bases from V and 6 bases from J, with 3 bases between. Germline assignment: CDR1 DFQATT and CDR2 SNEGSKA (reference sequence). This CDR3 reads CSARFNEQFF. CDR3 coding DNA: TGCAGTGCTAGGTTCAATGAGCAGTTCTTC.

This clonotype counts as medium-sized (0.01 to 0.1%). This rearrangement joins TRBV12-3 or TRBV12-4 to TRBJ1-4; weak D call: TRBD1 (5 bases). Deletions cut 6 bases from V and 3 bases from J, with 8 bases between. This CDR3 is built from 13 residues. The CDR3 sequence is CASRGVANEKLFF. Written as DNA, the CDR3 is TGTGCCAGCAGGGGGGTGGCTAATGAAAAACTGTTTTTT.

V gene TRBV7-9 combines with J gene TRBJ1-6; 9 bases match TRBD1. Germline lookup yields CDR1 SEHNR and CDR2 FQNEAQ (reference sequence). The CDR3 extends over 15 amino acids. With V trimmed by 5 bases and J by 6 bases, 5 bases remained unmatched. The CDR3 spells CASSAGQGSNSPLHF. The CDR3 DNA is TGTGCCAGCAGCGCTGGACAGGGGTCTAATTCACCCCTCCACTTT.

The chain is built from TRBV7-2 and TRBJ2-6; no definite D call. The CDR3 runs 17 residues. Germline V gene data show CDR1 as SGHTA and CDR2 as FQGNSA. Trimming removed 2 bases at V and 1 base at J, with 12 bases between. CDR3 protein: CASSLNRLGSGANVLTF. DNA for the CDR3: TGTGCCAGCAGCTTAAATAGACTGGGGTCTGGGGCCAACGTCCTGACTTTC.

V and J are TRBV20-1 and TRBJ2-7; D is perhaps TRBD1 (6 bases). V shed 5 bases and J shed 2 bases, with 16 bases lying between them. Germline V CDR1 and CDR2: DFQATT, SNEGSKA (reference sequence). The CDR3 length is 14 residues. CDR3 coding DNA: TGCAGTGCTCCAATAACAGGGATAACCTACGAGCAGTACTTC. This codes for CSAPITGITYEQYF.

This clonotype rates as medium-sized. The chain couples TRBV30 to TRBJ1-3; no clear D. Germline CDR1 is GTSNPN and CDR2 is SVGIG (reference sequence). The ends were cut back, 0 bases at V and 0 bases at J, with 9 bases in the middle. The CDR3 runs 15 residues. The CDR3 bases are TGTGCCTGGAGTGTAAAAGGAAGCTCTGGAAACACCATATATTTT. Translating it yields CAWSVKGSSGNTIYF.

Sample share makes this clonotype medium-sized (0.01 to 0.1%). The chain joins TRBV19 to TRBJ1-5; 7 nucleotides match TRBD1. Germline V gene sequence: CDR1 LNHDA, CDR2 SQIVND (reference sequence). V shed 3 bases and J 3 bases; nucleotides not matched to a gene: 8. CDR3 size: 16 residues. DNA of the CDR3: TGTGCCAGTAGTATGGGGGAACAGGGGTTCAATCAGCCCCAGCATTTT. Translated, it gives CASSMGEQGFNQPQHF.

This clonotype is labeled as medium-sized (0.01 to 0.1%). The CDR3, as DNA: TGTGCCAGCAGTTACGATATCTGGGAAGCTAACTATGGCTACACCTTC. It specifies CASSYDIWEANYGYTF. V gene TRBV6-6 combines with J gene TRBJ1-2; no clear D gene. Germline CDR1 and CDR2: MNHNY and SVGAGI (reference sequence). Trimming took off 2 bases at V and 0 bases at J, with 13 bases between the two ends. This CDR3 has 16 residues.

A single count supports this clonotype. This CDR3 reads CASSRKRVTRLAGLVDTQYF. DNA of the CDR3: TGTGCCAGCAGCCGGAAGAGGGTAACTCGGCTAGCGGGGTTGGTAGATACGCAGTATTTT. The chain employs TRBV5-6 and TRBJ2-3; 9 bases align to TRBD2. V shed 4 bases and J 5 bases; nucleotides not matched to a gene: 23. From germline, CDR1 is SGHDT and CDR2 YYEEEE. CDR3 length: 20 residues.

This clonotype counts as medium-sized (0.01 to 0.1%). The CDR3 bases are TGTGCCATCCACCAGGGACGGATGAACACTGAAGCTTTCTTT. Translation gives CAIHQGRMNTEAFF. This chain connects TRBV10-3 to TRBJ1-1; D perhaps matches TRBD1 (5 bases). CDR3 length: 14 amino acids. The V end was cut by 8 bases, the J end by 0 bases, with 13 bases between. The germline CDR1 and CDR2 sequences are ENHRY and SYGVKD.

This clonotype was observed a few times. The chain joins TRBV6-6 to TRBJ1-1; D perhaps matches TRBD1 (6 bases). With 3 bases removed from V and 4 bases from J, the gap between germline ends came to 12 bases. The CDR3 runs to 14 residues. Germline V gene data show CDR1 as MNHNY and CDR2 as SVGAGI (reference sequence). CDR3 nucleotide sequence: TGTGCCAGCAGTTATAACAGGGTTGCCACTGAAGCTTTCTTT. The encoded protein is CASSYNRVATEAFF.

This clonotype was counted only a few times. The chain recombines TRBV19 with TRBJ1-1, with 8 bases aligning to TRBD1. The CDR3 runs to 15 residues. Germline CDR1 and CDR2: LNHDA and SQIVND (reference sequence). V gave up 2 bases and J gave up 5 bases; unmatched junction bases: 7. The CDR3 loop is CASSIPRGRRTEAFF. CDR3 in DNA: TGTGCCAGTAGTATACCCAGGGGGCGGAGGACTGAAGCTTTCTTT.

J is TRBJ2-1 and V is TRBV7-9; 9 bases are a match to TRBD1. The CDR3 covers 15 residues. V shed 5 bases, J shed 9 bases, and the junction held 11 bases outside the gene matches. Germline lookup yields CDR1 SEHNR and CDR2 FQNEAQ (reference sequence). The CDR3 is CASSPGQGIFGEQFF. The DNA of the CDR3 is TGTGCCAGCAGCCCGGGACAGGGAATATTTGGTGAGCAGTTCTTC.

This clonotype is labeled medium-sized. The genes are TRBV18 and TRBJ2-5, with D possibly TRBD2 on 6 matching bases. The CDR3 has 15 residues. The germline V gene has CDR1 KGHSH and CDR2 LQKENI. Trimming removed 2 bases from V and 2 bases from J, with 12 bases in between. The DNA for the CDR3 is TGTGCCAGCTCACCAAGTGGAGGAGGGCAAGAGACCCAGTACTTC. Its translation is CASSPSGGGQETQYF.

The chain carries TRBV5-1 and TRBJ1-2, with no clear D. This CDR3 is 14 amino acids long. CDR1 and CDR2 (germline): SGHRS, YFSETQ. With 0 bases removed from V and 6 bases from J, the gap between germline ends came to 12 bases. CDR3 in amino acids: CASSLAEGLHGYTF. The DNA of the CDR3 is TGCGCCAGCAGCTTGGCCGAAGGGCTTCATGGCTACACCTTC.

This clonotype is labeled as medium-sized. The chain links TRBV6-5 to TRBJ2-3; D is possibly TRBD1 (6 bases). CDR3 length equals 15 residues. The V and J ends lost 3 bases and 3 bases respectively, with 13 bases between them. CDR1 MNHEY and CDR2 SVGAGI come from the germline V gene. The CDR3 region has the DNA TGTGCCAGCAGTTATTTCAACAGGGCAACAGATACGCAGTATTTT. This codes for CASSYFNRATDTQYF.

This clonotype was picked up a small number of times. The junction departs from germline at one end; a sequencing error may be responsible. The chain has TRBV5-6 and TRBJ2-7; weak D call: TRBD2 (5 bases). This CDR3 is 14 amino acids long. Germline CDR1 SGHDT, CDR2 YYEEEE. CDR3 coding DNA: TGCGCCAGCAGCTGGCTCCGGGACTCCTACGAGCAGTACTTC. Its translation is CASSWLRDSYEQYF.

This clonotype was picked up one time. The J gene is TRBJ1-5, the V gene TRBV30; possibly TRBD1 for D (6 bases). The CDR3 consists of 13 residues. Trimming left V 1 base short and J 4 bases short, with 8 bases between. Germline V CDR1 and CDR2: GTSNPN, SVGIG (reference sequence). CDR3 sequence (DNA): TGTGCCTGGAGTGGAACAGGGAATCAGCCCCAGCATTTT. Translation: CAWSGTGNQPQHF.